This T cell receptor beta chain stems from a study of metastatic and nonmetastatic thyroid tumors. Comment on this clone: Its antigen is not identified. One junction end disagrees with the germline gene, perhaps due to a read error.

TCRdb recomputed clones from the PCR reads via MiXCR. The sample has 20,000 to 25,000 clones; around 18% are singletons. Germline loops: CDR1 SGHTS, CDR2 YDEGEE. The CDR3 is 12 amino acids. The study's findings and limits: It was reportedly found that TCR beta diversity was significantly higher in malignant thyroid tumors than in benign nodules, a difference seen in both blood and tumor samples.

Nobody among the patients had been given any treatment before thyroid surgery. This chain connects TRBV5-8 to TRBJ1-1; D is undetermined. Sequencing was carried out using blood. This TCR was recovered from a male donor with papillary thyroid cancer or a benign thyroid nodule (not recorded which). Some clones in this sample may be carry-over from other donors' samples. Written as DNA, the CDR3 is TGTGCCAGCAGCTTGGACATAAGTGAAGCTCTCTTT. Its translation is CASSLDISEALF. Variable domain in full (rest from reference TRBV5-8 and TRBJ1-1): EAGVTQSPTHLIKTRGQQATLRCSPISGHTSVYWYQQALGLGLQFLLWYDEGEERNRGNFPPRFSGRQFPNYSSELNVNALELEDSALYLCASSLDISEALFGQGTRLTVV.